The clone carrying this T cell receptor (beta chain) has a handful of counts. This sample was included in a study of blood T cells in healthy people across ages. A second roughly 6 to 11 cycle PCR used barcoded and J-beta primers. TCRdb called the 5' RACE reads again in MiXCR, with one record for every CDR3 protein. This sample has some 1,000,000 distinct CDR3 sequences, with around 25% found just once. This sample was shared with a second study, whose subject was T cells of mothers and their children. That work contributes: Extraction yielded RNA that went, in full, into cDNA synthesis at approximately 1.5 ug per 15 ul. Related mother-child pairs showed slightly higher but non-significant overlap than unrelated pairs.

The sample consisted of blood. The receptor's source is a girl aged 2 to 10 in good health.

CDR3 residues: CASSNPGLAGGPPVHKETQYF. CDR3 DNA sequence: TGTGCCAGCAGCAACCCGGGACTAGCGGGGGGGCCACCGGTCCACAAAGAGACCCAGTACTTC. The chain uses TRBV21-1 and TRBJ2-5; TRBD2 is the table's D call, not checked against the DNA. TRBV21-1 is described as a pseudogene. The CDR3 has 21 residues.